The 21 T cell receptor beta chains listed next were all sequenced from one sample in a study of post-analysis software for immune sequencing data (dated by TCRdb to between 2015 and 2017). These TCRs are of unknown antigen specificity. Library prep was done by PCR. This sample was sequenced with an Illumina HiSeq 2500. Unique molecular identifiers were incorporated into TCR beta cDNA libraries to reduce PCR and sequencing biases. Clones were called with MiXCR by TCRdb after fastp trimmed the public reads at Q25, and only in-frame beta chains were retained. All rows with the same CDR3 protein become a single entry with the most common DNA and genes. The sample table holds 400,000 to 500,000 distinct CDR3 sequences, of which less than 40% were seen once. Of the sample, roughly 8.2% is held by the ten largest clones. The paper's findings and limits, for the study overall: Patients showed significantly higher frequencies than controls for roughly 5 TRBV segments, among them TRBV5-6, TRBV5-1 and TRBV20-1.

Source material: blood. Source of these receptors: a girl aged 2 to 10 with multiple sclerosis.

The V gene is TRBV28, the J gene TRBJ2-1, with D tentatively TRBD1 (8 bases). The CDR3 runs to 13 residues. V lost 8 bases and J 4 bases, leaving 12 bases between the germline ends. Germline loops: CDR1 MDHEN, CDR2 SYDVKM. CDR3 residues: CASVQGGYNEQFF. CDR3 DNA: TGTGCCAGCGTACAGGGGGGGTACAATGAGCAGTTCTTC.

The sample holds a few counts of this clonotype. J is TRBJ2-3 and V is TRBV7-9; D possibly corresponds to TRBD2 (6 bases). Per the germline V gene, CDR1 is SEHNR and CDR2 is FQNEAQ (reference sequence). The ends were cut back, 5 bases at V and 2 bases at J, with 20 bases in the middle. The length of the CDR3 is 17 residues. The CDR3 here is CASSETIGLLTTDTQYF. The DNA for the CDR3 is TGTGCCAGCAGCGAAACTATCGGACTACTAACCACAGATACGCAGTATTTT.

This clonotype was picked up one time. The J gene is TRBJ1-5, the V gene TRBV28; no reliable D call. The CDR3 contains 15 residues. Trimming left V 3 bases short and J 3 bases short, with 12 bases between. CDR1 and CDR2 (germline): MDHEN, SYDVKM. The CDR3 sequence is CASSFSGRDNQPQHF. CDR3 coding DNA: TGTGCCAGCAGTTTCTCGGGGAGGGACAATCAGCCCCAGCATTTT.

In its sample, this clonotype was seen a few times. This chain connects TRBV20-1 to TRBJ1-2; D gene uncertain. The V gene lost 1 base and the J gene lost 4 bases, with 4 bases spanning the gap. This CDR3 is 11 amino acids long. The germline V gene encodes CDR1 DFQATT and CDR2 SNEGSKA (reference sequence). For the CDR3, the DNA is TGCAGTGCTAGAGCCCTCTATGGCTACACCTTC. Translation: CSARALYGYTF.

CDR3 coding DNA: TGTGCCATCAGTGAGTCGGATCTCCAGCCCCAGCATTTT. This translates into CAISESDLQPQHF. The V gene is TRBV10-3, the J gene TRBJ1-5, with D hard to call. Trimming pared 0 bases from V and 7 bases from J, leaving 7 bases between. The CDR3 loop spans 13 amino acids. Germline V lookup: CDR1 ENHRY, CDR2 SYGVKD.

There are a few counts of this clonotype. The chain links TRBV20-1 to TRBJ1-2; possible D gene TRBD1, 5 bases. The germline V and J ends were trimmed by 0 bases and 6 bases, with 23 bases remaining between them. This CDR3 spans 17 amino acids. Germline CDR1 and CDR2: DFQATT and SNEGSKA (reference sequence). Here the CDR3 DNA reads TGCAGTGCTAGAGATGAATTGTTGGGGGGTGGTGCGGATGGCTACACCTTC. Translation gives CSARDELLGGGADGYTF.

V usage is TRBV7-3 and J usage is TRBJ2-1, with 8 bases aligning to TRBD1. Germline V lookup: CDR1 SGHTA, CDR2 FQGTGA. Losses at the gene ends were 6 bases for V and 2 bases for J; bases not matched to a gene: 12. This CDR3 comprises 17 residues. CDR3 protein: CASRMGQVVRTYNEQFF. CDR3 nucleotides: TGTGCCAGCAGGATGGGACAGGTTGTCCGTACCTACAATGAGCAGTTCTTC.

The chain links TRBV29-1 to TRBJ2-7; D ambiguous. CDR1 is SQVTM, CDR2 ANQGSEA, per germline. V lost 4 bases, J lost 3 bases, and 10 bases lay in between. The CDR3 has 12 residues. CDR3 nucleotide sequence: TGCAGCGTTGTTGAGGAGCGCTACGAGCAGTACTTC. Residues: CSVVEERYEQYF.

Of note for this clonotype: It is likely a read error, because the conserved phenylalanine at the end of the CDR3 is missing. The chain links TRBV7-2 to TRBJ2-3; a possible D gene is TRBD1 (6 bases). Germline CDR1 and CDR2: SGHTA and FQGNSA. The V end was cut by 2 bases, the J end by 4 bases, with 10 bases between. This CDR3 comprises 14 residues. In DNA, the CDR3 is TGTGCCAGCAGCTTATTGGGGGCACCAGATACGCAGTATGTT. Its protein is CASSLLGAPDTQYV.

This sequence joins TRBV7-2 and TRBJ2-1; no reliable D call. Germline-derived CDR1 and CDR2 are SGHTA and FQGNSA. The CDR3 is 16 amino acids. Trimming removed 1 base at V and 6 bases at J, with 16 bases between. The CDR3 protein is CASSLVESEILNEQFF. The CDR3, as DNA: TGTGCCAGCAGCTTAGTTGAAAGCGAGATCCTCAATGAGCAGTTCTTC.

V and J are TRBV5-1 and TRBJ2-1; D not certain. CDR1 and CDR2 from the germline V gene are SGHRS and YFSETQ. With 6 bases removed from V and 5 bases from J, the gap between germline ends came to 12 bases. The length of the CDR3 is 13 residues. Here the CDR3 reads CASMVRPNNEQFF. The CDR3 coding sequence is TGCGCCAGCATGGTTCGTCCAAACAATGAGCAGTTCTTC. Looking up the rest from reference TRBV5-1 and TRBJ2-1 gives the full variable domain: KAGVTQTPRYLIKTRGQQVTLSCSPISGHRSVSWYQQTPGQGLQFLFEYFSETQRNKGNFPGRFSGRQFSNSRSEMNVSTLELGDSALYLCASMVRPNNEQFFGPGTRLTVL.

The gene calls are TRBV19 and TRBJ1-1, with D unresolved. The germline V and J ends were trimmed by 7 bases and 2 bases, with 5 bases remaining between them. The CDR3 is made up of 11 amino acids. The germline V gene encodes CDR1 LNHDA and CDR2 SQIVND (reference sequence). CDR3 bases: TGTGCCAGTAACTTAAACACTGAAGCTTTCTTT. This encodes CASNLNTEAFF. Together with reference TRBV19 and TRBJ1-1, the CDR3 gives the full variable domain: DGGITQSPKYLFRKEGQNVTLSCEQNLNHDAMYWYRQDPGQGLRLIYYSQIVNDFQKGDIAEGYSVSREKKESFPLTVTSAQKNPTAFYLCASNLNTEAFFGQGTRLTVV.

There are a few counts of this clonotype. The chain carries TRBV7-9 and TRBJ2-7, with D tentatively TRBD2 (7 bases). CDR1 SEHNR and CDR2 FQNEAQ come from the germline V gene (reference sequence). Trimming left V 2 bases short and J 4 bases short, with 12 bases between. CDR3 length: 14 residues. The CDR3 DNA sequence: TGTGCCAGCAGCTTACTAGCGGACAGTTACGAGCAGTACTTC. It encodes CASSLLADSYEQYF.

This rearrangement joins TRBV5-1 to TRBJ1-1, with no clear D. Germline loops: CDR1 SGHRS, CDR2 YFSETQ. CDR3 size: 17 residues. V was shortened by 3 bases and J by 3 bases, with 21 bases between the two germline ends. The CDR3 sequence is CASSSSRSGYYDTEAFF. CDR3 nucleotides: TGCGCCAGCAGCTCGTCACGTTCAGGTTATTACGACACTGAAGCTTTCTTT. The whole variable domain, remainder taken from reference TRBV5-1 and TRBJ1-1, is KAGVTQTPRYLIKTRGQQVTLSCSPISGHRSVSWYQQTPGQGLQFLFEYFSETQRNKGNFPGRFSGRQFSNSRSEMNVSTLELGDSALYLCASSSSRSGYYDTEAFFGQGTRLTVV.

CDR3: CASSKHGMGYTF. The CDR3 DNA sequence: TGCGCCAGCAGCAAACATGGCATGGGCTACACCTTC. J is TRBJ1-2 and V is TRBV5-1; D ambiguous. V lost 4 bases and J lost 8, with 12 bases in between. The CDR3 has 12 amino acids. The V gene's germline CDR1 is SGHRS and CDR2 YFSETQ.

This clonotype was seen a handful of times. The chain carries TRBV7-9 and TRBJ2-4; D is undetermined. In germline, CDR1 is SEHNR, CDR2 FQNEAQ (reference sequence). The CDR3 loop spans 11 amino acids. V was cut by 11 bases and J by 8 bases, with 13 bases left in between. The CDR3 here is CAGTNGDIQYF. The CDR3 region has the DNA TGTGCCGGCACGAATGGGGACATTCAGTACTTC.

This clonotype was detected once. The CDR3 region is CASSPPVRSEQYF. In DNA, the CDR3 is TGTGCCAGCTCACCACCGGTTAGGAGCGAGCAGTACTTC. The chain employs TRBV18 and TRBJ2-5; D is undetermined. TRBJ2-7 matches the DNA end more closely, so the J call is doubtful. Germline CDR1 reads KGHSH; CDR2 reads LQKENI. This CDR3 is 13 amino acids long.

V usage is TRBV6-5 and J usage is TRBJ1-5; 7 bases are a match to TRBD1. In germline, CDR1 is MNHEY, CDR2 SVGAGI. This CDR3 has 13 amino acids. Losses at the gene ends were 6 bases for V and 6 bases for J; bases not matched to a gene: 5. CDR3 DNA sequence: TGTGCCAGCAGGGGACAGCGGGGTCAGCCCCAGCATTTT. This sequence encodes CASRGQRGQPQHF.

CDR3 sequence reads: CASSFALAGGPPDTQYF. The CDR3 DNA is TGTGCCAGCAGCTTCGCACTAGCGGGAGGGCCGCCAGATACGCAGTATTTT. The J gene is TRBJ2-3, the V gene TRBV7-2; 13 bases are a match to TRBD2. V was clipped by 3 bases and J by 4 bases; unmatched bases: 7. Germline CDR1 is SGHTA and CDR2 is FQGNSA. This CDR3 contains 17 residues.

Only a few counts were recorded for this clonotype. The gene calls are TRBV3-1 and TRBJ2-5; D is undetermined. The end of the DNA fits TRBJ2-7 better, so the J call may be wrong. The CDR3 spans 11 residues. Germline V lookup: CDR1 LGHDT, CDR2 YNNKEL (reference sequence). The CDR3 protein is CASSQVSEQYF. The CDR3 nucleotides are TGTGCCAGCAGCCAAGTGAGCGAGCAGTACTTC.

The DNA for the CDR3 is TGTGCCAGCAGCTCCACTCAGGGGGCAGGGATTTCACCCCTCCACTTT. Its protein product is CASSSTQGAGISPLHF. The V gene is TRBV11-2, the J gene TRBJ1-6, with 8 positions matching TRBD1. V was clipped by 4 bases and J by 9 bases; unmatched bases: 11. This CDR3 region has 16 residues. CDR1 is SGHAT, CDR2 FQNNGV, per germline.